This T cell receptor (delta chain) is from a study of Vδ1+ human thymocytes. Findings and limits, study-wide: Thymic TRG and TRD repertoires appeared highly polyclonal, with Gaussian CDR3 length distributions. Unlike peripheral blood Vdelta1+ controls, thymic delta-chain sequences included approximately 20% Vdelta2 and few Vdelta3.

On this clone itself: Its antigen is unidentified. Germline is not matched at one junction end, which may reflect a read error. Other DNA sequences in the sample encode the same CDR3.

RNA was extracted from the cells and then reverse transcribed. Pooled V-gene forward primers with one constant-region reverse primer generated the CDR3 amplicons by multiplex PCR. TCRdb fed the multiplex PCR reads to CATT. This sample has under 25,000 delta-chain clones; about 8% occur once, and the top ten carry 0.8% to 1%. Germline assignment: CDR1 TSWWSYY and CDR2 QGS. The CDR3 consists of 19 residues. J is TRDJ1 and V is TRDV1; 9 bases are a match to TRDD3. Material: Vdelta1+ gamma-delta thymocytes from the thymus. Subset reported: FACS-sorted CD3+ TCRalphabeta- TCRVdelta1+ TCRVdelta2- thymocytes. The clonotype originates from a child under two years old who had congenital heart surgery. Written as DNA, the CDR3 is TGTGCCCTTGGGGAACGGGTCCTACCCTTTACTGGGGGACTGGAGAAACTCATCTTT. It codes for CALGERVLPFTGGLEKLIF.